This TCR beta chain originates from a study of shared clonotypes between healthy human individuals. Overall study context: For every donor, three CD4 naive, three CD4 memory, two CD8 naive and one CD8 memory plates were used. General study findings and limits: Among the subsets, naive ones generally showed larger estimated richness than memory ones. Donor clonotype sharing was expected to depend on sequencing depth.

The authors distributed each subset's genomic DNA evenly over several immunoSEQ plates. Only in-frame clones appear in the TCRdb table, and some are missing; sequencing was by immunoSEQ multiplex PCR. Of some 2,500,000 clones listed, 92% were seen once; the top ten hold 0.3% to 0.45%. On this clone: The target antigen is unknown.

This CDR3 is 13 amino acids long. The V gene lost 0 bases and the J gene lost 8 bases, with 8 bases spanning the gap. Germline V gives CDR1 SGHNT, CDR2 YYREEE (reference sequence). Sequencing input: naive CD4+ T cells from PBMCs. Subset: CD45RA+ positively selected. The gene calls are TRBV5-4 and TRBJ2-2; unclear D gene. The sequence was obtained from a man younger than 35 in good health. Some clones in this sample may be carry-over from other donors' samples. CDR3 sequence: CASSLGQWGELFF. The CDR3 DNA follows: TGTGCCAGCAGCTTGGGCCAATGGGGGGAGCTGTTTTTT.